Shown below are 24 T cell receptor beta chains from a single sample sequenced in a study of control samples from healthy donors and cancer patients (dated by TCRdb to about 2020). Library prep was done by the immunoSEQ multiplex PCR assay. In its TCRdb copy, this immuneACCESS table keeps in-frame sequences only and misses some clones. Where compared with another copy, unresolved V genes explain less than half of these, and the others have no known cause. The sample includes approximately 150,000 clones, with almost 90% observed a single time. In total, the top ten clones hold 1.5% to 2% of the sample. Sequenced sample: blood. The source is a young man in good health.

This chain connects TRBV10-3 to TRBJ1-3; a possible D gene is TRBD1 (5 bases). V dropped 6 bases and J dropped 7 bases, with 25 bases sitting between them. This CDR3 contains 17 residues. Germline values: CDR1 ENHRY, CDR2 SYGVKD. The CDR3 region is CAISPFGTAASSNTIYF. CDR3 DNA sequence: TGTGCCATCAGCCCATTTGGGACCGCAGCCTCTAGTAACACCATATATTTT.

This chain uses TRBV2 with TRBJ2-1; D gene unclear. Trimming cost V 6 bases and J 7 bases, with 7 bases left between them. The germline V gene encodes CDR1 SNHLY and CDR2 FYNNEI. CDR3 length equals 11 residues. Here the CDR3 DNA reads TGTGCCAGCAGATCTTGGAATGAGCAGTTCTTC. This sequence encodes CASRSWNEQFF.

The chain joins TRBV3-1 (or the pseudogene TRBV3-2) to TRBJ1-4; D is unclear. Trimming stripped 3 bases from V and 3 bases from J, with 8 bases between. The CDR3 has 14 amino acids. The germline gives CDR1 LGHDT, CDR2 YNNKEL (reference sequence). DNA for the CDR3: TGTGCCAGCAGCCAGCCGTGGTCTAATGAAAAACTGTTTTTT. Encoded protein: CASSQPWSNEKLFF.

The V call is TRBV5-4, the J call TRBJ2-1; D not certain. Germline-derived CDR1 and CDR2 are SGHNT and YYREEE (reference sequence). The ends were cut back, 2 bases at V and 7 bases at J, with 7 bases in the middle. CDR3 length equals 12 residues. As DNA, the CDR3 is TGTGCCAGCAGCTTTTGGGGTAATGAGCAGTTCTTC. It yields the protein CASSFWGNEQFF.

This clone was picked up one time. This sequence joins TRBV19 and TRBJ2-1, with 11 bases that match TRBD2. Germline V lookup: CDR1 LNHDA, CDR2 SQIVND (reference sequence). J gave up 7 bases and V 6 bases, and 8 bases lay outside the gene matches. CDR3 length equals 15 residues. This chain's CDR3 is CASSVLAGVENEQFF. CDR3 nucleotide sequence: TGTGCCAGTAGCGTACTAGCGGGGGTGGAAAATGAGCAGTTCTTC.

The CDR3 here is CASSQVRVSGGEQYF. The CDR3 DNA sequence: TGTGCCAGCAGCCAAGTTCGGGTTTCGGGAGGCGAGCAGTACTTC. The V and J genes are TRBV14 and TRBJ2-7, with 7 bases matching TRBD2. The CDR3 sequence is 15 residues long. Germline V CDR1 and CDR2: SGHDN, FVKESK. V lost 1 base and J lost 6; bases outside the gene matches: 9.

The rearrangement joins TRBV5-1 to TRBJ1-1; a possible D gene is TRBD1 (6 bases). The CDR3 covers 15 residues. V was clipped by 4 bases and J by 1 base, with 14 bases between them. Per the germline V gene, CDR1 is SGHRS and CDR2 is YFSETQ. DNA for the CDR3: TGCGCCAGCAGCACCTACAGGGCGGAGAACACTGAAGCTTTCTTT. It encodes CASSTYRAENTEAFF.

The V and J genes are TRBV2 and TRBJ1-5, with D perhaps matching TRBD1 (5 bases). CDR3 length equals 14 residues. V lost 7 bases, J lost 3 bases, and 13 bases lay in between. Germline V gives CDR1 SNHLY, CDR2 FYNNEI. CDR3 sequence: CASTLHRTNQPQHF. CDR3 DNA: TGTGCCAGCACCCTGCACAGGACCAATCAGCCCCAGCATTTT.

V gene TRBV18 combines with J gene TRBJ2-5; 8 bases are shared with TRBD2. Per germline, CDR1 KGHSH and CDR2 LQKENI. The CDR3 covers 15 residues. Losses at the gene ends were 3 bases for V and 4 bases for J; bases not matched to a gene: 7. The CDR3 protein is CASSPTGGILETQYF. CDR3 sequence (DNA): TGTGCCAGCTCACCCACGGGAGGGATCCTAGAGACCCAGTACTTC. Combining the CDR3 with reference TRBV18 and TRBJ2-5 gives the whole variable domain NAGVMQNPRHLVRRRGQEARLRCSPMKGHSHVYWYRQLPEEGLKFMVYLQKENIIDESGMPKERFSAEFPKEGPSILRIQQVVRGDSAAYFCASSPTGGILETQYFGPGTRLLVL.

This chain uses TRBV5-6 with TRBJ1-1; tentative D call: TRBD1 (5 bases). Germline-derived CDR1 and CDR2 are SGHDT and YYEEEE. The CDR3 is 16 amino acids. V lost 0 bases, J lost 3 bases, and 15 bases lay in between. Written as DNA, the CDR3 is TGTGCCAGCAGCTTGGGGAGTAGGGGAATGGACACTGAAGCTTTCTTT. Protein: CASSLGSRGMDTEAFF.

About this clone itself: Mismatch with germline at one junction end may stem from a read error. This chain uses TRBV7-7 with TRBJ2-1; D not resolved. Germline V CDR1 and CDR2: SSHAT, FNYEAQ (reference sequence). This CDR3 spans 15 amino acids. The DNA for the CDR3 is TGTGCTAGCAGCTCGAGCCCAGTGAAGGGTGGTGAGCAGTTCTTC. Its translation is CASSSSPVKGGEQFF. Full variable domain (outside the CDR3, taken from reference TRBV7-7 and TRBJ2-1): GAGVSQSPRYKVTKRGQDVTLRCDPISSHATLYWYQQALGQGPEFLTYFNYEAQPDKSGLPSDRFSAERPEGSISTLTIQRTEQRDSAMYRCASSSSPVKGGEQFFGPGTRLTVL.

The rearrangement uses TRBV19 and TRBJ2-3; 10 bases are a match to TRBD2. Germline CDR1 LNHDA, CDR2 SQIVND (reference sequence). The CDR3 totals 16 residues. Losses at the gene ends were 4 bases for V and 8 bases for J; bases not matched to a gene: 12. The CDR3 DNA sequence: TGTGCCAGTAGTACCCTAGCGGGGGCCACAGGGCGTACGCAGTATTTT. This gives the protein CASSTLAGATGRTQYF.

This chain links TRBV9 with TRBJ2-1, with 10 bases lining up with TRBD2. The CDR3 consists of 16 residues. The ends lost 3 bases at V and 5 bases at J; junction bases unmatched: 8. In germline, CDR1 is SGDLS, CDR2 YYNGEE. DNA for the CDR3: TGTGCCAGCAGCGAAAATCCTAGCGGGGGACACAATGAGCAGTTCTTC. This codes for CASSENPSGGHNEQFF.

The chain uses TRBV4-2 and TRBJ2-3; D is possibly TRBD1 (5 bases). Germline V gene lookup returns CDR1 LGHNA and CDR2 YNFKEQ. Trimming stripped 0 bases from V and 1 base from J, with 17 bases between. CDR3 size: 18 residues. The CDR3 sequence: CASSQEQGIPRGTDTQYF. CDR3 DNA sequence: TGTGCCAGCAGCCAAGAGCAGGGTATCCCACGCGGCACAGATACGCAGTATTTT.

The gene calls are TRBV3-1 (or the pseudogene TRBV3-2) and TRBJ2-5, with D possibly TRBD2 on 5 matching bases. V shed 6 bases and J shed 3 bases, with 5 bases lying between them. The germline CDR1 and CDR2 sequences are LGHDT and YNNKEL (reference sequence). The CDR3 is 11 residues long. The CDR3 region is CASREEETQYF. The CDR3 DNA reads as TGTGCCAGCAGGGAGGAAGAGACCCAGTACTTC.

This clone was observed a single time. One end of the junction is discordant with germline, which a read error may explain. This chain connects TRBV7-7 to TRBJ2-5; maybe TRBD2 (5 bases). CDR1 is SSHAT and CDR2 is FNYEAQ in the germline V gene (reference sequence). The CDR3 is made up of 12 amino acids. CDR3 sequence reads: CASSPEGETQYF. DNA for the CDR3: TGTGCTAGCAGTCCCGAGGGAGAGACCCAGTACTTC.

The V call is TRBV7-2, the J call TRBJ1-1; 8 nucleotides agree with TRBD1. The V and J ends lost 4 bases and 6 bases, in that order; junction bases with no gene match: 7. The CDR3 runs 14 residues. Germline V CDR1 and CDR2: SGHTA, FQGNSA. The CDR3 protein is CASSSQGGSAEAFF. The CDR3 bases are TGTGCCAGCAGCTCACAGGGGGGCTCAGCTGAAGCTTTCTTT.

This sequence joins TRBV5-6 and TRBJ1-4; D ambiguous. From germline, CDR1 is SGHDT and CDR2 YYEEEE. This CDR3 comprises 15 residues. V lost 1 base and J lost 3, with 10 bases in between. DNA for the CDR3: TGTGCCAGCAGCTTGTTTAGTCCGTCTAATGAAAAACTGTTTTTT. Amino acid sequence: CASSLFSPSNEKLFF.

The CDR3 sequence is CASSLTPGQETQYF. Here the CDR3 DNA reads TGTGCCAGCAGCTTAACCCCTGGGCAAGAGACCCAGTACTTC. The chain carries TRBV7-2 and TRBJ2-5; D not certain. Trimming took off 2 bases at V and 2 bases at J, with 9 bases between the two ends. The V gene's germline CDR1 is SGHTA and CDR2 FQGNSA. CDR3 length: 14 amino acids.

The gene calls are TRBV25-1 and TRBJ2-2, with no clear D. Trimming cost V 6 bases and J 4 bases, with 9 bases left between them. The germline V gene encodes CDR1 MGHDK and CDR2 SYGVNS. CDR3 length: 13 residues. As DNA, the CDR3 is TGTGCCAGCAGCAAGGACGCCACCGGGGAGCTGTTTTTT. It specifies CASSKDATGELFF.

The chain recombines TRBV5-1 with TRBJ2-7; perhaps TRBD2 as D (5 bases). The length of the CDR3 is 15 residues. Trimming pared 2 bases from V and 6 bases from J, leaving 18 bases between. From germline, CDR1 is SGHRS and CDR2 YFSETQ. CDR3 sequence (DNA): TGCGCCAGCAGCTTCGGGGATCAACGCCGCTCCGAGCAGTACTTC. Translation: CASSFGDQRRSEQYF.

The J gene is TRBJ2-7, the V gene TRBV4-3, with D possibly called TRBD1 or TRBD2 (5 bases each). V lost 1 base and J lost 3, with 10 bases in between. Germline lookup yields CDR1 LGHNA and CDR2 YSLEER. The CDR3 has 14 amino acids. The CDR3 loop reads CASSQGGGFYEQYF. The CDR3 region has the DNA TGCGCCAGCAGCCAAGGGGGCGGGTTCTACGAGCAGTACTTC.

The gene calls are TRBV5-8 and TRBJ2-3; 7 nucleotides match TRBD1. The V and J ends lost 3 bases and 0 bases, in that order; junction bases with no gene match: 4. Germline CDR1 is SGHTS and CDR2 is YDEGEE. This CDR3 region has 15 residues. The CDR3 coding sequence is TGTGCCAGCAGCTCACCGGGACAGAGCACAGATACGCAGTATTTT. It yields the protein CASSSPGQSTDTQYF.

V is TRBV7-9 and J is TRBJ2-5; D gene uncertain. The V end was cut by 4 bases, the J end by 7 bases, with 10 bases between. The CDR3 is 12 residues long. Germline CDR1 SEHNR, CDR2 FQNEAQ (reference sequence). The CDR3 here is CASSSTGPTQYF. In nucleotides, the CDR3 is TGTGCCAGCAGCTCCACCGGGCCGACCCAGTACTTC.